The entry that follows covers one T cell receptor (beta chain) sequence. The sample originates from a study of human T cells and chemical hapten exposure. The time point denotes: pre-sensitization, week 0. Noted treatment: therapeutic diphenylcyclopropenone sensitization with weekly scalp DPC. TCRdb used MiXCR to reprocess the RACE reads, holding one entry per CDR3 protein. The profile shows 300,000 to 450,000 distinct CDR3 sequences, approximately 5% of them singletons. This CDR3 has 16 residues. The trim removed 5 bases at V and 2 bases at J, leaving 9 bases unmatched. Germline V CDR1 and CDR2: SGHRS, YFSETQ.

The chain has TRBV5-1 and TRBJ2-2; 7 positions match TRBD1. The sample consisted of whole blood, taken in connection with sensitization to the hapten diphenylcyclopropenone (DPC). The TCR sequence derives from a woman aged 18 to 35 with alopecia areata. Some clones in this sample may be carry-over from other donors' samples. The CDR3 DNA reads TGCGCCAGCAGTTTAGGTGGGACAGATAACACCGGGGAGCTGTTTTTT. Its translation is CASSLGGTDNTGELFF.